This T cell receptor beta chain came from a study of identical twins' blood T cells (dated by TCRdb to the early 2010s). General notes on the study: The approximately twelve libraries, six for the alpha chain and six for the beta chain, yielded around 50 million Illumina reads in total. To assess how genetics influences repertoire formation, the study used next-generation sequencing to compare the TCR alpha and beta chain repertoires of three pairs of monozygous twins.

V is cut back by 3 bases and J by 6 bases, with 7 bases in the junction unmatched. CDR1 and CDR2 (DFQATT, SNEGSKA) derive from the germline V gene (reference sequence). The CDR3 numbers 14 residues from cysteine through phenylalanine. The only DNA kept is the CDR3, 42 bases in frame from the first base. Library method: 5' RACE. The instrument given in TCRdb is Illumina Genome Analyzer IIx. The RNA-based TCR cDNA libraries were made using a previously described protocol that was modified in several ways. To prevent cross-contamination, sample-specific barcodes were introduced on both ends of each TCR cDNA library during cDNA synthesis and amplification. The paper's processing steps were these. Between about 100,000 and nearly 550,000 clonotypes were identified per individual, and about 2.2 to 3.6 million CDR3-containing reads were obtained per library. Reads with improper barcode index combinations were discarded, and clonesets were then built for each library with the MiTCR software. MiTCR filtered or rescued low-quality reads and corrected PCR and sequencing errors when assembling CDR3 clonotypes. Artificial out-of-frame clonotypes were mapped to in-frame sequences, with one indel allowed in the CDR3, and then removed. Similarity of V and J gene usage between donors was measured as Jensen-Shannon divergence divided by mean entropy. Using fastp at Q25 and MiXCR, TCRdb reprocessed the public reads and kept productive beta chains. Each CDR3 protein appears once, grouped with its most common genes and DNA. The V and J calls shown here were made by TCRdb, not taken from the authors' results. Here the sample has 350,000 to 400,000 distinct CDR3 sequences; roughly 30% occur a single time. In total, the top ten clones hold 6.1% of the sample.

This clonotype was recorded at least ten times. Its antigen specificity is not known. Base qualities are not provided; no much larger clone lies one nucleotide away. Six healthy women forming three monozygous twin pairs were used as donors. All three twin pairs had been reared together and were thought likely to have met the same infectious agents and vaccines. TCR cDNA libraries were prepared from RNA that had been isolated from peripheral blood mononuclear cells. The investigation overall reported the following: The number of shared CDR3 clonotypes between two donors was mainly determined by the product of their cloneset sizes, and twins did not clearly deviate from this trend. Validation by independent studies was stated to be required for the proposed role of the TCRalpha J segment in MHC recognition during thymic selection. Among the most abundant TCRbeta clonotypes, every donor shared more CDR3 sequences with her own twin than with unrelated donors. V gene usage, even among non-selected out-of-frame TCRbeta clonotypes, was reported to be markedly more similar within twin pairs than between unrelated donors. Because the twins were reared together, environmental influences could not be ruled out as the explanation for twin similarity.

The sequenced sample consisted of PBMCs. The rearrangement combines TRBV20-1 with TRBJ2-1; 8 bases in between match TRBD2. The receptor was derived from a woman aged 18-49 years in good health. The nucleotide sequence is given as TGCAGTGCTAGCCCCAGCGGGAGCCCCAATGAGCAGTTCTTC. This encodes CSASPSGSPNEQFF.